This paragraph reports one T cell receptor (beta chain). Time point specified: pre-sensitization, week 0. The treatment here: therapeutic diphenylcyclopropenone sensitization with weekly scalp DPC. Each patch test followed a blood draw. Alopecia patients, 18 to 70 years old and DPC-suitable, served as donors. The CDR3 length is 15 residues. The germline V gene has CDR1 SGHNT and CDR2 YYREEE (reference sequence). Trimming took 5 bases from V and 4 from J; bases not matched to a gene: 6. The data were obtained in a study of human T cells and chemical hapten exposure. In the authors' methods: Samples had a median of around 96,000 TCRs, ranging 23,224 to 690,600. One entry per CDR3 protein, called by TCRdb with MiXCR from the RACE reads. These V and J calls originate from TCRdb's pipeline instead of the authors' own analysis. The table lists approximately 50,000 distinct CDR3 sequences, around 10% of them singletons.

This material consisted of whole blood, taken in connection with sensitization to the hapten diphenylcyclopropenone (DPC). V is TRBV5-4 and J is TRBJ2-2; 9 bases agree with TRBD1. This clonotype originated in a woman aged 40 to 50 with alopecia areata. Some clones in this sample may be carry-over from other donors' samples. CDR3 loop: CASSFGTGLTGELFF. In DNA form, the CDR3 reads TGTGCCAGCAGTTTCGGGACAGGGCTCACCGGGGAGCTGTTTTTT.